This T cell receptor (beta chain) was documented in a study of blood T cells in healthy people across ages. In germline, CDR1 is ENHRY, CDR2 SYGVKD. The CDR3 is 17 residues long. Losses at the gene ends were 0 bases for V and 5 bases for J; bases not matched to a gene: 9. The use of a sample-barcoded 5' primer and a J-beta primer mix characterized a second PCR of roughly 6 to 11 cycles. Each cDNA molecule carried a tag from a template-switch adaptor that contained 12 random nucleotides. One entry per CDR3 protein results from TCRdb running MiXCR on the 5' RACE reads. The data hold some 1.4 million distinct CDR3 sequences, with 40% to 50% observed a single time.

The source material was blood. The sequence derives from a woman in her late teens or twenties in good health. The J gene is TRBJ2-3, the V gene TRBV10-3, with 9 nucleotides matching TRBD2. CDR3 bases: TGTGCCATCAGTGAGTCTGGAGCGGGAGGTATTGGAGATACGCAGTATTTT. It yields the protein CAISESGAGGIGDTQYF.